Given below is one T cell receptor beta chain in context. It has no known antigen specificity. Base quality data are lacking; no much larger clone is found one base away. This entry comes from a study of T cell repertoires in cytomegalovirus infection (dated by TCRdb to 2018 to 2020). At the level of the whole study: Peptide stimulations targeted recently identified HLA-C-restricted CMV epitopes, whose presentation resists viral immunomodulation, together with well-studied HLA-B-restricted epitopes. Donor HLA type was relevant to the analysis, as public TCR beta signatures indicated carriage of CMV infection together with the matching HLA type. Results the study describes overall, beyond this receptor: Carriers of CMV infection plus the relevant HLA type were discriminated by the cumulative frequency of public TCR beta family members in the study cohort and in an independent roughly 320-donor cohort. In the ex vivo response, HLA-C-restricted CMV-specific TCR beta clonotypes were dominant, and in two of eight donors the single most frequent clonotype came from this HLA-C-restricted group.

CDR1 and CDR2 were assigned from the germline V gene as MNHEY and SVGEGT. Trimming costs V 7 bases and J 6 bases, and their ends lie 8 bases apart. The CDR3 spans 11 residues, from the cysteine through the phenylalanine. CDR3 DNA is the only sequence kept; it has 33 bases, read in frame from the first base. The treatment or condition tag for this specimen amounts to: in vitro stimulation with specific CMV peptide epitopes to enrich CMV-specific T cells. The sample was run on an Illumina HiSeq 1500. TCRdb applied fastp at Q25 and MiXCR to the public reads, then kept only in-frame beta chains. Each record represents a unique CDR3 protein, reported with the most common genes and DNA among its rows. This sample is represented by some 920,000 distinct CDR3 sequences; around 31% of them were singletons. 11% to 15% of the sample belongs to the ten largest clones.

This receptor was identified in a human donor in good health (CMV status not recorded). Some clones in this sample may be carry-over from other donors' samples. Here the chain combines TRBV6-2 or TRBV6-3 and TRBJ2-3, with the D gene too uncertain to name. The input for sequencing was cultured CD8+ T cells from PBMCs, taken from culture after CMV antigen stimulation. Here the CDR3 is given as CASTTGDTQYF. Read as DNA, the sequence is TGTGCCAGCACTACCGGGGATACGCAGTATTTT.